These 2 T cell receptor beta chains originate from one sample sequenced in a study of shared clonotypes between healthy human individuals. Assay: immunoSEQ multiplex PCR; the TCRdb copy retains only in-frame clones and omits some. The sample yields about 2.5 million clones, approximately 90% seen once. Material for sequencing was naive CD4+ T cells from PBMCs. Subset described: CD45RA+ positively selected. The receptors were gathered from a man aged 18 to 30 in good health. Some clones in this sample may be carry-over from other donors' samples.

The chain uses TRBV27 and TRBJ1-4; no firm D call. V lost 5 bases, J lost 3 bases, and 7 bases lay in between. Germline assignment: CDR1 MNHEY and CDR2 SMNVEV (reference sequence). CDR3 size: 13 residues. CDR3 sequence reads: CASSPGANEKLFF. In nucleotides, the CDR3 is TGTGCCAGCAGTCCGGGCGCTAATGAAAAACTGTTTTTT.

Comments on this clone: The same CDR3 can be traced to other DNA sequences in this sample. V gene TRBV5-4 combines with J gene TRBJ1-1; D might be TRBD1 (5 bases). Trimming cost V 4 bases and J 1 base, with 8 bases left between them. In germline, CDR1 is SGHNT, CDR2 YYREEE (reference sequence). This CDR3 has 13 residues. In DNA form, the CDR3 reads TGTGCCAGCAGCGTAGACAGGAACACTGAAGCTTTCTTT. Translation gives CASSVDRNTEAFF. The full variable domain, with the rest looked up from reference TRBV5-4 and TRBJ1-1, is ETGVTQSPTHLIKTRGQQVTLRCSSQSGHNTVSWYQQALGQGPQFIFQYYREEENGRGNFPPRFSGLQFPNYSSELNVNALELDDSALYLCASSVDRNTEAFFGQGTRLTVV.